Listed here is a single TCR beta chain. Its antigen is still unknown. Germline loops: CDR1 MNHNS, CDR2 SASEGT. The CDR3 totals 13 residues. The V end lost 0 bases, the J end lost 10 bases, and 10 bases lay between the germline ends. This entry belongs to a study of CD8+ T cells in alopecia areata. In the study overall: Twice a day, 5 to 10 mg of oral tofacitinib was administered to treated patients. General study findings and limits: Mice gave a clearer picture of TCR sharing than patients did, possibly for HLA-related reasons.

Extracted from the samples, RNA was reverse transcribed into cDNA to serve as the sequencing template. The method was immunoSEQ multiplex PCR; TCRdb's version includes in-frame clones alone and lacks a portion of them. The sample carries approximately 190,000 clones, roughly 64% recorded once. Indicated treatment: oral pan-JAK inhibitor, 5-10 mg twice daily. Peripheral blood and lesional scalp punch biopsies were taken from alopecia areata patients. Starting from PBMCs, sorting isolated CD4+ and CD8+ T cells. The V gene is TRBV6-1, the J gene TRBJ2-1; possibly TRBD1 for D (6 bases). This clonotype was sampled from a human donor with alopecia areata. Sequencing used CD4+ T cells sorted from blood, obtained at week 24, from a patient treated with tofacitinib. The CDR3 loop reads CASSEALDREQFF. The CDR3 DNA reads TGTGCCAGCAGTGAAGCGTTAGACAGGGAGCAGTTCTTC.